This T cell receptor (beta chain) comes out of a study of blood T cell repertoires in COVID-19 (dated by TCRdb to about 2020). As for the study more broadly: Samples from collaborators originated in the United States, Italy and Spain and spanned both the acute and convalescent phases of COVID-19. The prospective study material was composed of cDNA or gDNA derived from T cells, B-cell-depleted T cells, or PBMCs. Samples were obtained from the ongoing ImmuneRACE study (first 160 participants) and from 1,200 or so subjects provided by 6 global collaborators. The dataset comprised deeply sampled blood TCRbeta repertoires from subjects exposed to, actively infected with, or recovered from COVID-19. The sample metadata nearly always contained a de-identified subject ID, COVID-19 status, age in years and sex. Where HLA class I and class II types were available, the types were taken from metadata supplied by the sample provider, not from assay-based typing. The repertoires were released in a freely available public database intended as a resource for research on the immune response to SARS-CoV-2.

TCRbeta CDR3 regions were amplified from genomic DNA by means of the immunoSEQ Assay, a bias-controlled multiplex PCR. In the original analysis: The number of nucleated cells in each sample was estimated from the amplification of reference gene primers within the assay. To quantify the absolute abundance of each unique TCRbeta CDR3 rearrangement, sequence reads were collapsed and filtered. For each sample, productive Simpson clonality was calculated as the square root of Simpson's diversity index across productive rearrangements. TCRdb took this table from immuneACCESS and kept in-frame rearrangements with V and J called. Such tables lack part of the clones; where checked against another copy, unresolved V genes explain under half of the gap, and the rest is unexplained. The DNA gave D and trimming, while V, J and clone size come from that table. The sample table lists about 310,000 clones, 85% to 90% of them with a count of one. Clones ranked in the top ten supply around 0.97% of the sample.

The CDR3, from cysteine to phenylalanine, totals 17 residues. Only the CDR3 DNA stays, 51 bases, in frame from base 1. After removal of 6 bases from V and 0 bases from J, the junction retains 8 bases not matched to a gene. Based on the germline V gene (reference sequence), the CDR1 and CDR2 sequences are SEHNR and FQNEAQ. A remark on this clone: Its antigen has not been determined. Nothing much larger sits one base from this clone, and base qualities are not available.

On the study overall, not on this receptor specifically: The quantity of clinical and demographic metadata differed by source and by participant and was supplied without curation.

At one collaborating source in Seattle, patients were enrolled during active infection and were followed longitudinally through the course of disease. The collaborating institutions used their own protocols to collect whole blood in K2EDTA tubes. For TCRbeta analysis, collaborators shipped samples as frozen whole blood, isolated PBMCs, or DNA extracted from either of those sample types. The chain was built from TRBV7-9 and TRBJ1-4; 9 nucleotides in the junction match TRBD1. Sequenced: peripheral blood. The sequence was collected from a woman aged 40-49 years with COVID-19, enrolled during active disease. The CDR3 in this case is CASSLRQGVPTNEKLFF. DNA sequence: TGTGCCAGCAGTCTAAGACAGGGGGTTCCAACTAATGAAAAACTGTTTTTT. The reference TRBV7-9 and TRBJ1-4 proteins fill in what lies around the CDR3, so the full variable domain reads DTGVSQNPRHKITKRGQNVTFRCDPISEHNRLYWYRQTLGQGPEFLTYFQNEAQLEKSRLLSDRFSAERPKGSFSTLEIQRTEQGDSAMYLCASSLRQGVPTNEKLFFGSGTQLSVL.